Listed here are 9 T cell receptor beta chains from one sample, sequenced in a study of CD8+CD57+ T cells in acquired aplastic anemia. Genomic DNA templated the TCR beta VDJ and CDR3 profiling. One entry per CDR3 protein results from TCRdb running MiXCR on the reads. The sample lists around 200,000 distinct CDR3 sequences, approximately 50% seen once, with 15% to 20% in the top ten. The sample was sorted CD4+, CD8+, or CD8+CD57+ T cells (not recorded which) from PBMCs. These receptors were taken from a human donor in good health, serving as a control.

V is TRBV5-1 and J is TRBJ1-1, with a tentative D call TRBD1 (5 bases). The CDR3 is made up of 13 amino acids. CDR1 and CDR2 (germline): SGHRS, YFSETQ. V lost 0 bases and J lost 10, with 13 bases in between. The CDR3 DNA is TGCGCCAGCAGCTTGGCGGGGGTCTCCACAGCTTTCTTT. It is translated as CASSLAGVSTAFF.

The chain couples TRBV15 to TRBJ2-7, with D tentatively TRBD2 (5 bases). V was cut by 0 bases and J by 4 bases, with 13 bases left in between. This CDR3 spans 15 amino acids. Germline V lookup: CDR1 LNHNV, CDR2 YYDKDF (reference sequence). This CDR3 is CATSRDRDRRYEQYF. The CDR3 bases are TGTGCCACCAGCAGAGATCGGGATCGTCGATACGAGCAGTACTTC.

The V call is TRBV20-1, the J call TRBJ1-2, with a tentative D call TRBD1 (5 bases). The germline V and J ends were trimmed by 3 bases and 8 bases, with 13 bases remaining between them. The CDR3 has 12 residues. Germline-derived CDR1 and CDR2 are DFQATT and SNEGSKA (reference sequence). The CDR3 reads CSARGQALGYTF. CDR3 in DNA: TGCAGTGCTAGGGGGCAGGCCCTGGGCTACACCTTC.

V is TRBV19 and J is TRBJ1-6, with 8 bases fitting TRBD1. Per germline, CDR1 LNHDA and CDR2 SQIVND (reference sequence). With 8 bases clipped from V and 7 bases from J, the junction kept 7 bases outside the gene matches. The CDR3 contains 14 residues. The CDR3 bases are TGTGCCAGTCGCCGGCAGGGGGCGAATTCACCCCTCCACTTT. Translating gives CASRRQGANSPLHF.

This rearrangement joins TRBV15 to TRBJ1-3, with 8 bases matching TRBD1. V was clipped by 2 bases and J by 2 bases; unmatched bases: 5. The CDR3 sequence is 16 residues long. Germline CDR1 is LNHNV and CDR2 is YYDKDF (reference sequence). This chain's CDR3 is CATSRSRTGTGNTIYF. The CDR3 nucleotides read TGTGCCACCAGCAGATCCCGGACAGGGACTGGAAACACCATATATTTT.

The chain's CDR3 is CAISLGDSSYNEQFF. The CDR3 coding sequence is TGTGCCATCAGTCTAGGGGACAGCTCCTACAATGAGCAGTTCTTC. The rearrangement links TRBV10-3 to TRBJ2-1; 7 bases are a match to TRBD1. V was clipped by 5 bases and J by 0 bases; unmatched bases: 4. CDR3 length equals 15 residues. CDR1 is ENHRY and CDR2 is SYGVKD in the germline V gene.

In the case of this clonotype: Since a much larger clone is just one base distant, this may be a read error. This is likely a read error, given that the CDR3 carries no conserved phenylalanine or tryptophan at its end. This chain links TRBV28 with TRBJ1-4, with D possibly TRBD1 on 5 matching bases. Germline loops: CDR1 MDHEN, CDR2 SYDVKM. CDR3 length: 15 amino acids. Trimming left V 6 bases short and J 4 bases short, with 15 bases between. CDR3 nucleotide sequence: TGTGCCAGCAGGCGTATCGGGACGGGTAATGAAAAACTGTTTCTT. This translates into CASRRIGTGNEKLFL.

As for this clonotype: Relative to the germline gene, one junction end is altered; a read error may explain this. This rearrangement joins TRBV5-1 to TRBJ2-2; D gene ambiguous. Germline lookup yields CDR1 SGHRS and CDR2 YFSETQ. The CDR3 runs to 12 residues. Here the CDR3 DNA reads TGTGCCAGCAGCTCATCAGGTGGGGAGCTGTTTTTT. It translates to CASSSSGGELFF.

This clonotype was seen a single time. A read error may produce the germline difference seen at one junction end. J is TRBJ1-1 and V is TRBV7-7; D remains ambiguous. Looked up from germline, CDR1 is SSHAT and CDR2 is FNYEAQ (reference sequence). This CDR3 is built from 11 residues. CDR3 amino acids: CASSPSGDAFF. The CDR3 nucleotides are TGTGCTAGCAGCCCTAGTGGAGACGCTTTCTTT. Full variable domain (remainder filled in from reference TRBV7-7 and TRBJ1-1): GAGVSQSPRYKVTKRGQDVTLRCDPISSHATLYWYQQALGQGPEFLTYFNYEAQPDKSGLPSDRFSAERPEGSISTLTIQRTEQRDSAMYRCASSPSGDAFFGQGTRLTVV.